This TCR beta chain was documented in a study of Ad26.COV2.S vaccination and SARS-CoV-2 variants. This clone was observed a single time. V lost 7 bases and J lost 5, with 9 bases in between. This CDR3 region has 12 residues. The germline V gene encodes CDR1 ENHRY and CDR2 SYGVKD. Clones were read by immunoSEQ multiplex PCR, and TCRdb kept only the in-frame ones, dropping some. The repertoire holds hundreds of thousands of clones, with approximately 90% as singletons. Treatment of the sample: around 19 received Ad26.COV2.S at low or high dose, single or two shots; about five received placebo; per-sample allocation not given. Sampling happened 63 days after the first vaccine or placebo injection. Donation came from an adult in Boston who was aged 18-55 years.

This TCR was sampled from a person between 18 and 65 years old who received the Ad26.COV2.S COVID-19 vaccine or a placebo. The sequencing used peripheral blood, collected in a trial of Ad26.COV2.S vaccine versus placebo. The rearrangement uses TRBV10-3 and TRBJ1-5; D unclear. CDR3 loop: CAINPVDQPQHF. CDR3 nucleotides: TGTGCCATCAATCCTGTAGATCAGCCCCAGCATTTT.